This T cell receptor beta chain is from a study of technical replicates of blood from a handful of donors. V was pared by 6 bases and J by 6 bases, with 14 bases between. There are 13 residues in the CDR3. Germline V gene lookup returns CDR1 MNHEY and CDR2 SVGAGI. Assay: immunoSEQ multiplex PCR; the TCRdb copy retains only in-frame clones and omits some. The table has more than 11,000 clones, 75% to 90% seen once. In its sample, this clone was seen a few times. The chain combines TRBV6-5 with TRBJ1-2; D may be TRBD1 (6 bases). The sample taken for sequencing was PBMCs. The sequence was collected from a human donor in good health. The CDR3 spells CASSRRDNNGYTF. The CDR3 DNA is TGTGCCAGCAGCCGCCGGGACAACAATGGCTACACCTTC.